A single sample is the source of the 25 T cell receptor beta chains below, sequenced in a study of T cell responses to AZD1222 COVID-19 vaccine (dated by TCRdb to the early 2020s). The sample's time point, from its label and the paper: about 28 days (+/-7) after the second vaccine dose. The library was obtained by the immunoSEQ multiplex PCR assay. In its TCRdb copy, this immuneACCESS table keeps in-frame sequences only and misses some clones. Where compared with another copy, unresolved V genes explain less than half of these, and the others have no known cause. The sample data list 150,000 to 200,000 clones, and about 86% of these were observed just once. The ten largest clones represent approximately 10% of the sample. The material sequenced was peripheral blood, taken 28 days after the second AZD1222 dose. The receptor source for this set is an adult who received the AZD1222 COVID-19 vaccine.

The V gene is TRBV5-1, the J gene TRBJ2-5, with 13 bases identical to TRBD2. Germline V gene data show CDR1 as SGHRS and CDR2 as YFSETQ. J gave up 2 bases and V 2 bases, and 9 bases lay outside the gene matches. The CDR3 totals 18 residues. CDR3 region: CASSFVGLAGVGQETQYF. Written as DNA, the CDR3 is TGCGCCAGCAGCTTTGTTGGACTAGCGGGGGTGGGTCAAGAGACCCAGTACTTC.

The chain employs TRBV5-1 and TRBJ2-6; perhaps D is TRBD1 or TRBD2 (7 bases each). The CDR3 has 18 amino acids. V lost 3 bases and J 0 bases, leaving 16 bases between the germline ends. Germline V CDR1 and CDR2: SGHRS, YFSETQ. CDR3 bases: TGCGCCAGCAGCTCCGGGGTCAGGGGGGGCTCTGGGGCCAACGTCCTGACTTTC. Its protein product is CASSSGVRGGSGANVLTF.

CDR3 loop: CASRTGMSTEAFF. CDR3 in DNA: TGTGCCAGCAGGACAGGGATGAGCACTGAAGCTTTCTTT. This chain links TRBV5-6 with TRBJ1-1; 7 bases agree with TRBD1. The CDR3 sequence is 13 residues long. The germline gives CDR1 SGHDT, CDR2 YYEEEE. The trim removed 5 bases at V and 4 bases at J, leaving 5 bases unmatched.

The chain combines TRBV5-1 with TRBJ1-1, with D maybe TRBD1 (6 bases). V gave up 0 bases and J gave up 0 bases, with 9 bases separating them. The CDR3 covers 15 residues. CDR1 and CDR2 (germline): SGHRS, YFSETQ. The CDR3 region has the DNA TGCGCCAGCAGCTTGGTGCAGGGGATGAACACTGAAGCTTTCTTT. As protein: CASSLVQGMNTEAFF.

The J gene is TRBJ2-7, the V gene TRBV2; weak D call: TRBD1 (5 bases). V shed 8 bases and J shed 0 bases, with 11 bases lying between them. CDR1 is SNHLY and CDR2 is FYNNEI in the germline V gene. This CDR3 comprises 13 residues. CDR3 in DNA: TGTGCCAGCCAAATGGACACCTCCTACGAGCAGTACTTC. Its translation: CASQMDTSYEQYF.

V gene TRBV12-5 combines with J gene TRBJ2-1, with D possibly matching TRBD1 (6 bases). Germline values: CDR1 LGHNT, CDR2 FRNRAP. V lost 5 bases and J 10 bases, leaving 12 bases between the germline ends. CDR3 length: 12 residues. The CDR3 is CASGLERGEQFF. As DNA, the CDR3 is TGTGCTAGTGGTCTGGAGAGGGGGGAGCAGTTCTTC.

The V and J genes are TRBV3-1 (or the pseudogene TRBV3-2) and TRBJ2-1, with a weak D call TRBD2 (6 bases). Germline V CDR1 and CDR2: LGHDT, YNNKEL (reference sequence). This CDR3 comprises 15 residues. V was trimmed by 0 bases and J by 10 bases, leaving 16 bases between them. CDR3 in amino acids: CASSQDQGLSQEQFF. CDR3 coding DNA: TGTGCCAGCAGCCAAGATCAGGGACTTTCGCAGGAGCAGTTCTTC.

This clone was found a few times. The gene calls are TRBV5-4 and TRBJ2-2; D is uncertain. Between the trimmed V and J ends, which lost 5 bases and 3 bases, there was a span of 5 bases. The germline gives CDR1 SGHNT, CDR2 YYREEE (reference sequence). CDR3 length equals 12 residues. The CDR3 region is CASSPYTGELFF. The CDR3 bases are TGTGCCAGCAGTCCCTACACCGGGGAGCTGTTTTTT.

The V gene is TRBV19, the J gene TRBJ2-7, with unresolved D. The CDR3 runs to 13 residues. With 10 bases removed from V and 0 bases from J, the gap between germline ends came to 13 bases. Germline loops: CDR1 LNHDA, CDR2 SQIVND (reference sequence). The CDR3 coding sequence is TGTGCCACCTCGACCGCTAGCTCCTACGAGCAGTACTTC. Translated: CATSTASSYEQYF.

The chain has TRBV5-1 and TRBJ2-1; 8 nucleotides align to TRBD1. V shed 2 bases and J 3 bases; nucleotides not matched to a gene: 4. Germline V gene data show CDR1 as SGHRS and CDR2 as YFSETQ. There are 15 residues in the CDR3. The CDR3 here is CASSLGTGGYNEQFF. The CDR3 nucleotides are TGCGCCAGCAGCTTAGGGACAGGAGGCTACAATGAGCAGTTCTTC.

This chain joins TRBV5-6 and TRBJ1-6, with D tentatively TRBD1 (5 bases). The CDR3 consists of 14 residues. V was shortened by 4 bases and J by 7 bases, with 12 bases between the two germline ends. Per the germline V gene, CDR1 is SGHDT and CDR2 is YYEEEE. In DNA form, the CDR3 reads TGTGCCAGCAGCCGGGGCGACGGGAATTCACCCCTCCACTTT. Residues: CASSRGDGNSPLHF. The full variable domain, rest sourced from reference TRBV5-6 and TRBJ1-6, is DAGVTQSPTHLIKTRGQQVTLRCSPKSGHDTVSWYQQALGQGPQFIFQYYEEEERQRGNFPDRFSGHQFPNYSSELNVNALLLGDSALYLCASSRGDGNSPLHFGNGTRLTVT.

The V and J genes are TRBV10-3 and TRBJ2-3; TRBD1 matches 9 bases. V trimming: 0 bases; J trimming: 4 bases; junction bases outside the gene matches: 8. The CDR3 extends over 17 amino acids. The V gene's germline CDR1 is ENHRY and CDR2 SYGVKD. This chain's CDR3 is CAISESAGQGFPDTQYF. The DNA of the CDR3 is TGTGCCATCAGTGAGTCAGCGGGACAGGGCTTCCCAGATACGCAGTATTTT.

The chain combines TRBV19 with TRBJ2-5; 7 nucleotides line up with TRBD1. The germline gives CDR1 LNHDA, CDR2 SQIVND (reference sequence). Trimming took 5 bases from V and 3 from J; bases not matched to a gene: 9. The CDR3 contains 15 residues. CDR3 in amino acids: CASSPITGVEETQYF. CDR3 DNA sequence: TGTGCCAGTAGTCCAATTACAGGGGTCGAAGAGACCCAGTACTTC.

This sequence joins TRBV7-2 and TRBJ1-6; possible D gene TRBD1, 5 bases. Trimming removed 3 bases at V and 7 bases at J, with 10 bases between. The germline gives CDR1 SGHTA, CDR2 FQGNSA. The CDR3 covers 14 residues. The CDR3 DNA reads as TGTGCCAGCAGCTTTCGGGGCAGGAATTCACCCCTCCACTTT. Protein: CASSFRGRNSPLHF.

The V call is TRBV5-4, the J call TRBJ1-6; 7 bases are shared with TRBD1. The CDR3 runs 15 residues. Losses at the gene ends were 0 bases for V and 8 bases for J; bases not matched to a gene: 5. CDR1 and CDR2 from the germline V gene are SGHNT and YYREEE (reference sequence). CDR3 amino acids: CASSLDGRGYSPLHF. The CDR3 nucleotides read TGTGCCAGCAGCTTGGACGGCAGGGGGTATTCACCCCTCCACTTT.

The chain recombines TRBV5-4 with TRBJ1-5; D not certain. V dropped 0 bases and J dropped 7 bases, with 11 bases sitting between them. CDR1 and CDR2 from the germline V gene are SGHNT and YYREEE (reference sequence). The CDR3 totals 14 residues. DNA of the CDR3: TGTGCCAGCAGCTTGGATCCGGGTCGGCAGCCCCAGCATTTT. It is translated as CASSLDPGRQPQHF.

The J gene is TRBJ1-2, the V gene TRBV28, with D tentatively TRBD1 (5 bases). Per germline, CDR1 MDHEN and CDR2 SYDVKM. Trimming removed 2 bases at V and 6 bases at J, with 13 bases between. The CDR3 spans 14 residues. The CDR3 is CASSLNQGTDGYTF. In nucleotides, the CDR3 is TGTGCCAGCAGTTTAAATCAGGGAACCGATGGCTACACCTTC.

The chain uses TRBV5-1 and TRBJ2-6; D is unresolved. V dropped 0 bases and J dropped 0 bases, with 7 bases sitting between them. CDR1 SGHRS and CDR2 YFSETQ come from the germline V gene. The CDR3 is 16 residues long. The CDR3 nucleotides read TGCGCCAGCAGCTTGGATCCCAGCTCTGGGGCCAACGTCCTGACTTTC. This translates into CASSLDPSSGANVLTF.

The chain couples TRBV11-2 to TRBJ1-4; D is perhaps TRBD1 (6 bases). From germline, CDR1 is SGHAT and CDR2 FQNNGV. The germline V and J ends were trimmed by 4 bases and 8 bases, with 17 bases remaining between them. The CDR3 has 15 amino acids. CDR3 nucleotide sequence: TGTGCCAGCAGCTCCACAGGGAATTTGGGAGAAAAACTGTTTTTT. It translates to CASSSTGNLGEKLFF. Combining the CDR3 with reference TRBV11-2 and TRBJ1-4 gives the whole variable domain EAGVAQSPRYKIIEKRQSVAFWCNPISGHATLYWYQQILGQGPKLLIQFQNNGVVDDSQLPKDRFSAERLKGVDSTLKIQPAKLEDSAVYLCASSSTGNLGEKLFFGSGTQLSVL.

The chain couples TRBV5-4 to TRBJ2-7; D is possibly TRBD1 (6 bases). There are 15 residues in the CDR3. Between the trimmed V and J ends, which lost 4 bases and 6 bases, there was a span of 20 bases. In germline, CDR1 is SGHNT, CDR2 YYREEE (reference sequence). The CDR3 region is CASSPRDKTLVEQYF. As DNA, the CDR3 is TGTGCCAGCAGCCCCCGGGACAAAACGCTTGTCGAGCAGTACTTC.

The rearrangement uses TRBV9 and TRBJ2-7; D is perhaps TRBD2 (6 bases). Trimming took 0 bases from V and 6 from J, leaving 10 bases between them. Germline V gene lookup returns CDR1 SGDLS and CDR2 YYNGEE. The CDR3 totals 13 residues. In DNA, the CDR3 is TGTGCCAGCAGCGTAGCGGGGGAGGTCGAGCAGTACTTC. Translating it yields CASSVAGEVEQYF.

V is TRBV5-1 and J is TRBJ1-1; no reliable D call. V was trimmed by 5 bases and J by 1 base, leaving 15 bases between them. Per the germline V gene, CDR1 is SGHRS and CDR2 is YFSETQ. The CDR3 covers 15 residues. The CDR3 nucleotides read TGCGCCAGCAGTTCAAATGTCGGGCGGAACACTGAAGCTTTCTTT. Its protein is CASSSNVGRNTEAFF.

This clone was seen more than once but under ten times. The identical CDR3 is also encoded by other nucleotide sequences in the sample. V gene TRBV5-1 combines with J gene TRBJ1-3, with D hard to call. The V and J ends lost 2 bases and 0 bases respectively, with 6 bases between them. The CDR3 consists of 14 residues. CDR1 and CDR2 from the germline V gene are SGHRS and YFSETQ. In DNA, the CDR3 is TGCGCCAGCAGCTTAGACAACTCTGGAAACACCATATATTTT. It specifies CASSLDNSGNTIYF.

The chain couples TRBV2 to TRBJ1-1, with unresolved D. V was trimmed by 7 bases and J by 0 bases, leaving 9 bases between them. In germline, CDR1 is SNHLY, CDR2 FYNNEI. This CDR3 contains 13 residues. Written as DNA, the CDR3 is TGTGCCAGCAAATATACGATGAACACTGAAGCTTTCTTT. Encoded protein: CASKYTMNTEAFF.

In this sample, this clone turned up once. This sequence joins TRBV9 and TRBJ2-5; 8 positions match TRBD2. With 7 bases clipped from V and 1 base from J, the junction kept 6 bases outside the gene matches. This CDR3 has 14 amino acids. The germline V gene encodes CDR1 SGDLS and CDR2 YYNGEE. CDR3 coding DNA: TGTGCCAGCTCACAAGCGGGGGTCCAAGAGACCCAGTACTTC. It is translated as CASSQAGVQETQYF.